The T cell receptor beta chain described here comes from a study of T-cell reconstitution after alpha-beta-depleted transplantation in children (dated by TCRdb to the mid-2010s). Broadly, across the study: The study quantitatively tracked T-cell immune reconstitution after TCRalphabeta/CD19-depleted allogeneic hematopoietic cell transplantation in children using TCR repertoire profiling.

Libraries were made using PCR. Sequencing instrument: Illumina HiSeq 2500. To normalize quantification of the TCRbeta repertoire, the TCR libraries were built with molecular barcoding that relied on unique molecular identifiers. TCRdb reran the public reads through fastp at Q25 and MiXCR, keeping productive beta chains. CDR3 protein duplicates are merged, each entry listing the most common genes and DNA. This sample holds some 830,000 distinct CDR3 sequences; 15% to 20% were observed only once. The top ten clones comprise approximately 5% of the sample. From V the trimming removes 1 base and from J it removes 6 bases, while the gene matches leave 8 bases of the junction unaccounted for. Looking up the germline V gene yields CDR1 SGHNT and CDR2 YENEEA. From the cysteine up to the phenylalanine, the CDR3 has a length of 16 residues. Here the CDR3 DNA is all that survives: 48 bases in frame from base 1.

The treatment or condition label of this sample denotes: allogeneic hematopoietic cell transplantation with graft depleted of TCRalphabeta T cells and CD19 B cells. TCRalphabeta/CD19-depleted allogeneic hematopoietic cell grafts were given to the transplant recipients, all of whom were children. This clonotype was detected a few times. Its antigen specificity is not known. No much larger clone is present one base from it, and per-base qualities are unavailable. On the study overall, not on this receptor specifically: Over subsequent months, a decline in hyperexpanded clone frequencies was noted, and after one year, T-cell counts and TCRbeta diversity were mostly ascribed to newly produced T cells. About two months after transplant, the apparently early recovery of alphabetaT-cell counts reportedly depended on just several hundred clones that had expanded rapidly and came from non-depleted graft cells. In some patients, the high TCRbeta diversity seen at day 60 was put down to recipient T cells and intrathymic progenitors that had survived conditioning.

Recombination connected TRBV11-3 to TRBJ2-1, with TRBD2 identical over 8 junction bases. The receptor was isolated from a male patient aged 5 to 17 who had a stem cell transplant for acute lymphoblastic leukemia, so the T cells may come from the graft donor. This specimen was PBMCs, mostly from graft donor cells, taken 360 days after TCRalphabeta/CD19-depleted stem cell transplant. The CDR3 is CASSLGLSGSVNEQFF. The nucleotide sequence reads TGTGCCAGCAGCTTAGGGCTCAGCGGGAGTGTCAATGAGCAGTTCTTC.